The next 23 T cell receptor beta chains were all read from a single sample in a study of radiotherapy plus CTLA-4 blockade in lung cancer. TCRdb's table, derived via immunoSEQ multiplex PCR, lists solely in-frame clones and lacks some. The repertoire holds some 100,000 clones, over 75% seen once, with about 15% in the top ten. The sample was peripheral blood, taken from a patient treated with radiotherapy plus ipilimumab. The receptors were sampled from a human donor with non-small cell lung cancer that progressed on radiotherapy plus ipilimumab.

The CDR3: CASSPSTSGRGYNEQFF. CDR3 nucleotides: TGTGCCAGCTCACCCTCGACTAGCGGGAGAGGGTACAATGAGCAGTTCTTC. The genes are TRBV18 and TRBJ2-1, with TRBD2 matching over 12 bases. The CDR3 consists of 17 residues. Germline V CDR1 and CDR2: KGHSH, LQKENI. Trimming removed 3 bases from V and 4 bases from J; junction bases left unmatched: 7. Drawing the rest from reference TRBV18 and TRBJ2-1, the complete variable domain is NAGVMQNPRHLVRRRGQEARLRCSPMKGHSHVYWYRQLPEEGLKFMVYLQKENIIDESGMPKERFSAEFPKEGPSILRIQQVVRGDSAAYFCASSPSTSGRGYNEQFFGPGTRLTVL.

The chain carries TRBV5-6 and TRBJ2-3, with TRBD1 matching over 11 bases. Looked up from germline, CDR1 is SGHDT and CDR2 is YYEEEE. This CDR3 is 16 amino acids long. The V gene end was trimmed by 1 base and the J gene end by 2 bases; junction bases not matched to a gene: 3. CDR3 sequence reads: CASSLWTGGTTDTQYF. In nucleotides, the CDR3 is TGTGCCAGCAGCTTGTGGACAGGGGGCACCACAGATACGCAGTATTTT.

V gene TRBV28 combines with J gene TRBJ1-1, with a tentative D call TRBD1 (6 bases). The V gene lost 1 base and the J gene lost 8 bases, with 11 bases spanning the gap. The CDR3 is 13 amino acids. Looked up from germline, CDR1 is MDHEN and CDR2 is SYDVKM. The CDR3 loop is CASSLFGQSEAFF. In DNA form, the CDR3 reads TGTGCCAGCAGTTTATTCGGACAGAGCGAAGCTTTCTTT.

This clone has just one count. The gene calls are TRBV10-3 and TRBJ1-1; 12 bases are a match to TRBD1. After removal of 8 bases from V and 2 bases from J, the junction contained 9 bases not matched to a gene. This CDR3 has 16 residues. CDR1 and CDR2 from the germline V gene are ENHRY and SYGVKD. CDR3 coding DNA: TGTGCCATCGGCCGGGGACAGGGGGCTCGAAACACTGAAGCTTTCTTT. This encodes CAIGRGQGARNTEAFF.

The CDR3 protein is CASSLPGTNTGELFF. Written as DNA, the CDR3 is TGCGCCAGCAGCTTACCCGGGACAAACACCGGGGAGCTGTTTTTT. The chain uses TRBV5-1 and TRBJ2-2; weak D call: TRBD1 (6 bases). V dropped 2 bases and J dropped 2 bases, with 10 bases sitting between them. Germline V gene lookup returns CDR1 SGHRS and CDR2 YFSETQ. The CDR3 covers 15 residues.

The chain combines TRBV19 with TRBJ2-3; weak D call: TRBD1 (6 bases). In germline, CDR1 is LNHDA, CDR2 SQIVND (reference sequence). Trimming took 7 bases from V and 2 from J, leaving 13 bases between them. The CDR3 runs 14 residues. The chain's CDR3 is CASTAQGTTDTQYF. The DNA for the CDR3 is TGTGCCAGTACCGCACAGGGCACCACAGATACGCAGTATTTT.

J is TRBJ1-6 and V is TRBV4-3; 7 bases map to TRBD1. This CDR3 has 13 residues. Germline values: CDR1 LGHNA, CDR2 YSLEER. With V trimmed by 6 bases and J by 6 bases, 2 bases remained unmatched. For the CDR3, the DNA is TGCGCCAGCAGACACAGGGGTAATTCACCCCTCCACTTT. Translating it yields CASRHRGNSPLHF.

This clone was seen a handful of times. DNA of the CDR3: TGTGCCATCAGTGAGTTTGATTCACCCCTCCACTTT. It codes for CAISEFDSPLHF. The chain joins TRBV10-3 to TRBJ1-6; D is ambiguous. This CDR3 contains 12 residues. Trimming removed 1 base at V and 8 bases at J, with 3 bases between. Per germline, CDR1 ENHRY and CDR2 SYGVKD.

J is TRBJ2-2 and V is TRBV7-8; D unresolved. This CDR3 has 16 amino acids. Germline V gene lookup returns CDR1 SGHVS and CDR2 FQNEAQ. With 1 base removed from V and 0 bases from J, the gap between germline ends came to 9 bases. CDR3: CASSLVVYPNTGELFF. The CDR3 DNA is TGTGCCAGCAGCTTAGTTGTGTACCCGAACACCGGGGAGCTGTTTTTT. The full variable domain, its missing parts supplied by reference TRBV7-8 and TRBJ2-2, is GAGVSQSPRYKVAKRGQDVALRCDPISGHVSLFWYQQALGQGPEFLTYFQNEAQLDKSGLPSDRFFAERPEGSVSTLKIQRTQQEDSAVYLCASSLVVYPNTGELFFGEGSRLTVL.

V gene TRBV5-1 combines with J gene TRBJ2-2, with 8 positions matching TRBD1. Germline V gene data show CDR1 as SGHRS and CDR2 as YFSETQ. This CDR3 region has 16 residues. V was pared by 4 bases and J by 2 bases, with 7 bases of the junction left unmatched. The CDR3 spells CASSPGTGLNTGELFF. CDR3 sequence (DNA): TGCGCCAGCAGCCCCGGGACAGGACTAAACACCGGGGAGCTGTTTTTT.

The rearrangement links TRBV7-2 to TRBJ2-5, with D perhaps matching TRBD1 or TRBD2 (7 bases each). The CDR3 runs 16 residues. Germline CDR1 and CDR2: SGHTA and FQGNSA. V was pared by 1 base and J by 5 bases, with 17 bases between. The CDR3 protein is CASSLGQTGEGETQYF. In DNA form, the CDR3 reads TGTGCCAGCAGCTTAGGACAAACAGGGGAGGGGGAGACCCAGTACTTC.

In this sample, this clone turned up once. The chain uses TRBV10-3 and TRBJ2-7; TRBD1 agrees at 9 bases. CDR1 is ENHRY, CDR2 SYGVKD, per germline. The CDR3 runs 17 residues. V was clipped by 3 bases and J by 2 bases; unmatched bases: 11. The CDR3 loop is CAISDQTGGRNAYEQYF. The CDR3 region has the DNA TGTGCCATCAGTGACCAGACAGGGGGTCGTAACGCCTACGAGCAGTACTTC.

With respect to this clone: The junction departs from germline at one end; a sequencing error may be responsible. The chain has TRBV7-7 and TRBJ2-1; 12 bases agree with TRBD1. Germline-derived CDR1 and CDR2 are SSHAT and FNYEAQ (reference sequence). The CDR3 covers 15 residues. The CDR3 sequence is CASSFPGQGAYEQFF. The CDR3 nucleotides read TGTGCTAGCAGCTTTCCGGGACAGGGGGCATATGAGCAGTTCTTC.

The V gene is TRBV5-6, the J gene TRBJ1-1, with 8 bases aligning to TRBD1. Losses at the gene ends were 2 bases for V and 4 bases for J; bases not matched to a gene: 7. This CDR3 has 15 residues. Germline V gives CDR1 SGHDT, CDR2 YYEEEE. The CDR3 DNA reads as TGTGCCAGCAGCTTTTATCGAACAGGGGGCACTGAAGCTTTCTTT. This gives the protein CASSFYRTGGTEAFF.

The chain combines TRBV15 with TRBJ2-1; 9 positions match TRBD2. Germline assignment: CDR1 LNHNV and CDR2 YYDKDF (reference sequence). Germline trimming cut 0 bases from V and 8 bases from J; bases unmatched to any gene: 14. The CDR3 has 18 residues. CDR3 DNA: TGTGCCACCAGCAGAGAGGGGACCCCTCGCGGGAGGGCCGATGAGCAGTTCTTC. It codes for CATSREGTPRGRADEQFF.

The chain employs TRBV5-1 and TRBJ2-3; 9 nucleotides align to TRBD2. CDR1 and CDR2 from the germline V gene are SGHRS and YFSETQ. The V segment lost 4 bases and the J segment 2 bases; nucleotides outside the gene matches: 5. This CDR3 contains 15 residues. The chain's CDR3 is CASSLSGGPTDTQYF. The CDR3 region has the DNA TGCGCCAGCAGCCTCAGCGGGGGGCCCACAGATACGCAGTATTTT. Using reference TRBV5-1 and TRBJ2-3 for the parts outside the CDR3, the full variable domain is KAGVTQTPRYLIKTRGQQVTLSCSPISGHRSVSWYQQTPGQGLQFLFEYFSETQRNKGNFPGRFSGRQFSNSRSEMNVSTLELGDSALYLCASSLSGGPTDTQYFGPGTRLTVL.

The chain recombines TRBV30 with TRBJ2-1, with 7 bases identical to TRBD1. The CDR3 sequence is 14 residues long. Germline V gene sequence: CDR1 GTSNPN, CDR2 SVGIG (reference sequence). The V segment lost 2 bases and the J segment 7 bases; nucleotides outside the gene matches: 8. The CDR3: CAWSKRGHRNEQFF. The CDR3, as DNA: TGTGCCTGGAGTAAGAGGGGGCACAGGAATGAGCAGTTCTTC.

V usage is TRBV9 and J usage is TRBJ2-6; D may be TRBD2 (5 bases). The length of the CDR3 is 14 residues. V was shortened by 2 bases and J by 4 bases, with 7 bases between the two germline ends. The germline CDR1 and CDR2 sequences are SGDLS and YYNGEE. CDR3 sequence: CASSVGGGANVLTF. The CDR3 DNA follows: TGTGCCAGCAGCGTTGGAGGCGGGGCCAACGTCCTGACTTTC. Full variable domain (rest looked up from reference TRBV9 and TRBJ2-6): DSGVTQTPKHLITATGQRVTLRCSPRSGDLSVYWYQQSLDQGLQFLIQYYNGEERAKGNILERFSAQQFPDLHSELNLSSLELGDSALYFCASSVGGGANVLTFGAGSRLTVL.

Concerning this clone: It is unclear where the CDR3 begins or ends on the DNA, so no DNA is shown, and the CDR3 is as TCRdb lists it. The rearrangement links TRBV11-2 to TRBJ1-6; TRBD1 is taken as the D call from the table, unchecked against the DNA. From its first to its last residue, the CDR3 has 14 amino acids. CDR1 is SGHAT, CDR2 FQNNGV, per germline. The CDR3 sequence: CASSFGQGNSPLHF.

The rearrangement links TRBV19 to TRBJ1-1; the match to TRBD1 covers 8 bases. The V gene end was trimmed by 10 bases and the J gene end by 0 bases; junction bases not matched to a gene: 10. The CDR3 totals 15 residues. Germline V gene data show CDR1 as LNHDA and CDR2 as SQIVND (reference sequence). In DNA form, the CDR3 reads TGTGCCACCACGACAGGGGCCTCAATGAACACTGAAGCTTTCTTT. The encoded protein is CATTTGASMNTEAFF.

The chain employs TRBV19 and TRBJ2-5; D not resolved. Germline CDR1 and CDR2: LNHDA and SQIVND (reference sequence). Trimming stripped 5 bases from V and 5 bases from J, with 12 bases between. The CDR3 is 13 amino acids. CDR3 in amino acids: CASSSVPRETQYF. In nucleotides, the CDR3 is TGTGCCAGTAGTTCGGTCCCGCGGGAGACCCAGTACTTC.

Only a few counts were recorded for this clone. This sequence joins TRBV18 and TRBJ2-7; TRBD2 aligns across 8 bases. Per germline, CDR1 KGHSH and CDR2 LQKENI. The CDR3 is 15 residues long. With V trimmed by 0 bases and J by 6 bases, 7 bases remained unmatched. This CDR3 is CASSPPPGAGGEQYF. The CDR3 region has the DNA TGTGCCAGCTCACCACCTCCCGGGGCGGGGGGCGAGCAGTACTTC. Filled out from reference TRBV18 and TRBJ2-7, the complete variable domain reads NAGVMQNPRHLVRRRGQEARLRCSPMKGHSHVYWYRQLPEEGLKFMVYLQKENIIDESGMPKERFSAEFPKEGPSILRIQQVVRGDSAAYFCASSPPPGAGGEQYFGPGTRLTVT.

The chain combines TRBV2 with TRBJ2-7, with a tentative D call TRBD2 (7 bases). The CDR3 spans 14 residues. V lost 6 bases to trimming and J lost 6 bases, with 18 bases between them. Germline-derived CDR1 and CDR2 are SNHLY and FYNNEI. Written as DNA, the CDR3 is TGTGCCAGCAGACTGGGGGGGCTGGCGAGCGAGCAGTACTTC. This sequence encodes CASRLGGLASEQYF.